This entry lists 18 T cell receptor beta chains sequenced from one sample in a study of blood T cells in healthy people across ages. A J-beta primer mix and a sample-barcoded 5' primer were used in a second PCR of roughly 7 to 12 cycles. TCRdb ran MiXCR on the 5' RACE reads and lists one entry per CDR3 protein. The sample records fewer than 900,000 distinct CDR3 sequences, 45% to 50% being singletons. Sequencing was performed on blood. The receptors derive from a woman in her sixties or seventies in good health.

V gene TRBV20-1 combines with J gene TRBJ2-5, with 10 bases that match TRBD2. Germline CDR1 is DFQATT and CDR2 is SNEGSKA (reference sequence). The CDR3 has 15 amino acids. V lost 6 bases and J lost 5; bases outside the gene matches: 12. CDR3 DNA: TGCAGTGCAGACGCTAGCGGGAGTGGGAAGGAGACCCAGTACTTC. Translated, it gives CSADASGSGKETQYF.

The genes are TRBV11-1 and TRBJ2-5; TRBD2 matches at 10 bases. CDR1 SGHAT and CDR2 FQDESV come from the germline V gene (reference sequence). V was pared by 0 bases and J by 5 bases, with 6 bases of the junction left unmatched. The CDR3 is 16 amino acids. CDR3 amino acids: CASSLASGRRSETQYF. CDR3 in DNA: TGTGCCAGCAGCTTAGCTAGCGGGAGGCGGAGTGAGACCCAGTACTTC.

This clonotype has a handful of counts. The genes are TRBV3-1 and TRBJ2-2; D is possibly TRBD1 or TRBD2 (7 bases each). The CDR3 totals 16 residues. V was trimmed by 4 bases and J by 5 bases, leaving 17 bases between them. CDR1 and CDR2 from the germline V gene are LGHDT and YNNKEL (reference sequence). CDR3 protein: CASSLTGRGRTGELFF. As DNA, the CDR3 is TGTGCCAGCAGCCTCACGGGGAGGGGGCGAACCGGGGAGCTGTTTTTT.

Concerning this clonotype itself: This may arise from a read error, as a much more abundant clone is one base away. The chain has TRBV6-2 or TRBV6-3 and TRBJ2-7; a possible D gene is TRBD1 (6 bases). V was pared by 7 bases and J by 2 bases, with 18 bases between. The CDR3 has 15 amino acids. The V gene's germline CDR1 is MNHEY and CDR2 SVGEGT. The CDR3 DNA reads as TGTGCCAGCACACAGCAAACAAGGGGGACCTACGAGCAGTACTTC. The encoded protein is CASTQQTRGTYEQYF.

The V gene is TRBV7-9, the J gene TRBJ2-4; D unclear. Per the germline V gene, CDR1 is SEHNR and CDR2 is FQNEAQ (reference sequence). The V and J ends lost 2 bases and 4 bases respectively, with 9 bases between them. This CDR3 contains 14 residues. The CDR3 region has the DNA TGTGCCAGCAGCTTAAGGGCAGATAAAAACATTCAGTACTTC. It yields the protein CASSLRADKNIQYF.

There are many counts of this clonotype. Sequence at one end of the junction differs from germline and may be a read error. The V and J genes are TRBV5-1 and TRBJ2-5; 8 bases agree with TRBD1. From germline, CDR1 is SGHRS and CDR2 YFSETQ. The CDR3 spans 14 residues. This CDR3 is CASSLGQGLETQYF. The CDR3 region has the DNA TGTGCCAGCAGTCTAGGACAGGGTTTAGAGACCCAGTACTTC.

The gene calls are TRBV20-1 and TRBJ2-6; no definite D call. V lost 2 bases to trimming and J lost 2 bases, with 7 bases between them. This CDR3 is 14 amino acids long. Germline loops: CDR1 DFQATT, CDR2 SNEGSKA (reference sequence). CDR3 amino acids: CSARSVTGANVLTF. The DNA for the CDR3 is TGCAGTGCTAGAAGCGTGACTGGGGCCAACGTCCTGACTTTC.

The rearrangement joins TRBV12-3 or TRBV12-4 to TRBJ2-3; tentative D call: TRBD1 (6 bases). V lost 4 bases and J lost 4, with 15 bases in between. The CDR3 is made up of 15 amino acids. The CDR3 DNA is TGTGCCAGCAGTTGGCGCGGACAGAGCTCAGATACGCAGTATTTT. Protein product: CASSWRGQSSDTQYF.

This rearrangement joins TRBV7-8 to TRBJ1-5, with 8 bases matching TRBD1. J gave up 3 bases and V 2 bases, and 12 bases lay outside the gene matches. The CDR3 loop spans 18 amino acids. Germline V gene lookup returns CDR1 SGHVS and CDR2 FQNEAQ. The CDR3 DNA reads as TGTGCCAGCAGCTTAACGTCTTCCGGGACAGGCTCCAATCAGCCCCAGCATTTT. Translation gives CASSLTSSGTGSNQPQHF.

The CDR3 DNA reads as TGCAGTGCTATTTCGGATACGCAGTATTTT. It specifies CSAISDTQYF. The rearrangement links TRBV20-1 to TRBJ2-3, with no clear D. The germline CDR1 and CDR2 sequences are DFQATT and SNEGSKA (reference sequence). The V gene lost 4 bases and the J gene lost 6 bases, with 5 bases spanning the gap. This CDR3 has 10 residues.

This chain links TRBV28 with TRBJ2-1; 7 nucleotides agree with TRBD2. The CDR3 contains 18 residues. V shed 0 bases and J 5 bases; nucleotides not matched to a gene: 13. The germline V gene encodes CDR1 MDHEN and CDR2 SYDVKM. CDR3 DNA sequence: TGTGCCAGCAGTTTATGGGTACAAGGTCTAGCGGCCGACAATGAGCAGTTCTTC. This encodes CASSLWVQGLAADNEQFF. The full variable domain, rest sourced from reference TRBV28 and TRBJ2-1, is DVKVTQSSRYLVKRTGEKVFLECVQDMDHENMFWYRQDPGLGLRLIYFSYDVKMKEKGDIPEGYSVSREKKERFSLILESASTNQTSMYLCASSLWVQGLAADNEQFFGPGTRLTVL.

Note on this clonotype: A read error may account for a junction end that differs from germline. The chain uses TRBV6-6 and TRBJ2-1, with D possibly TRBD1 on 5 matching bases. The V gene's germline CDR1 is MNHNY and CDR2 SVGAGI (reference sequence). This CDR3 is 16 amino acids long. Here the CDR3 DNA reads TGTGTCAGCAACCAATGGCCAGGGATGCCCTACAATGAGCAGTTCTTC. Translation gives CVSNQWPGMPYNEQFF.

This clonotype was seen more than once but under ten times. The chain employs TRBV2 and TRBJ2-3; 8 bases line up with TRBD2. This CDR3 has 17 amino acids. J gave up 0 bases and V 4 bases, and 9 bases lay outside the gene matches. In germline, CDR1 is SNHLY, CDR2 FYNNEI. The CDR3 protein is CASSGGGTSGSTDTQYF. The CDR3, as DNA: TGTGCCAGCAGTGGAGGGGGAACTAGCGGTAGCACAGATACGCAGTATTTT.

V gene TRBV9 combines with J gene TRBJ2-5; unclear D gene. V was shortened by 0 bases and J by 1 base, with 7 bases between the two germline ends. The germline V gene encodes CDR1 SGDLS and CDR2 YYNGEE. There are 14 residues in the CDR3. The CDR3 protein is CASSVDYRQETQYF. The CDR3 DNA sequence: TGTGCCAGCAGCGTAGATTACCGCCAAGAGACCCAGTACTTC.

The CDR3 here is CASSLGQVTLGTEAFF. The CDR3 DNA reads as TGCGCCAGCAGCCTCGGACAGGTGACCTTAGGAACTGAAGCTTTCTTT. The V and J genes are TRBV4-1 and TRBJ1-1, with 7 bases lining up with TRBD1. V was clipped by 4 bases and J by 5 bases; unmatched bases: 13. Germline V gene sequence: CDR1 MGHRA, CDR2 YSYEKL. The CDR3 totals 16 residues.

The chain links TRBV7-2 to TRBJ1-2; TRBD1 agrees at 7 bases. The CDR3 spans 14 residues. Germline V gene sequence: CDR1 SGHTA, CDR2 FQGNSA. V shed 5 bases, J shed 4 bases, and the junction held 7 bases outside the gene matches. The CDR3 protein is CASSGRQGGYGYTF. For the CDR3, the DNA is TGTGCCAGCAGCGGGCGACAGGGCGGCTATGGCTACACCTTC.

This clonotype appeared a few times. CDR3 DNA: TGCGCCAGCAGCCTGTCCCCGGGACTAGCGGGAGTAGGGAAGACAGATACGCAGTATTTT. Its translation is CASSLSPGLAGVGKTDTQYF. The chain is built from TRBV4-3 and TRBJ2-3; 14 bases align to TRBD2. V trimming: 4 bases; J trimming: 3 bases; junction bases outside the gene matches: 15. The CDR3 runs 20 residues. Germline V gives CDR1 LGHNA, CDR2 YSLEER.

The chain combines TRBV24-1 with TRBJ2-1; 14 bases fit TRBD2. This CDR3 is built from 17 residues. Germline V gene sequence: CDR1 KGHDR, CDR2 SFDVKD. The V and J ends lost 2 bases and 4 bases, in that order; junction bases with no gene match: 3. The CDR3 DNA reads as TGTGCCACCAGTGATTCGACTAGCGGGAGGGCGTACAATGAGCAGTTCTTC. Protein product: CATSDSTSGRAYNEQFF.